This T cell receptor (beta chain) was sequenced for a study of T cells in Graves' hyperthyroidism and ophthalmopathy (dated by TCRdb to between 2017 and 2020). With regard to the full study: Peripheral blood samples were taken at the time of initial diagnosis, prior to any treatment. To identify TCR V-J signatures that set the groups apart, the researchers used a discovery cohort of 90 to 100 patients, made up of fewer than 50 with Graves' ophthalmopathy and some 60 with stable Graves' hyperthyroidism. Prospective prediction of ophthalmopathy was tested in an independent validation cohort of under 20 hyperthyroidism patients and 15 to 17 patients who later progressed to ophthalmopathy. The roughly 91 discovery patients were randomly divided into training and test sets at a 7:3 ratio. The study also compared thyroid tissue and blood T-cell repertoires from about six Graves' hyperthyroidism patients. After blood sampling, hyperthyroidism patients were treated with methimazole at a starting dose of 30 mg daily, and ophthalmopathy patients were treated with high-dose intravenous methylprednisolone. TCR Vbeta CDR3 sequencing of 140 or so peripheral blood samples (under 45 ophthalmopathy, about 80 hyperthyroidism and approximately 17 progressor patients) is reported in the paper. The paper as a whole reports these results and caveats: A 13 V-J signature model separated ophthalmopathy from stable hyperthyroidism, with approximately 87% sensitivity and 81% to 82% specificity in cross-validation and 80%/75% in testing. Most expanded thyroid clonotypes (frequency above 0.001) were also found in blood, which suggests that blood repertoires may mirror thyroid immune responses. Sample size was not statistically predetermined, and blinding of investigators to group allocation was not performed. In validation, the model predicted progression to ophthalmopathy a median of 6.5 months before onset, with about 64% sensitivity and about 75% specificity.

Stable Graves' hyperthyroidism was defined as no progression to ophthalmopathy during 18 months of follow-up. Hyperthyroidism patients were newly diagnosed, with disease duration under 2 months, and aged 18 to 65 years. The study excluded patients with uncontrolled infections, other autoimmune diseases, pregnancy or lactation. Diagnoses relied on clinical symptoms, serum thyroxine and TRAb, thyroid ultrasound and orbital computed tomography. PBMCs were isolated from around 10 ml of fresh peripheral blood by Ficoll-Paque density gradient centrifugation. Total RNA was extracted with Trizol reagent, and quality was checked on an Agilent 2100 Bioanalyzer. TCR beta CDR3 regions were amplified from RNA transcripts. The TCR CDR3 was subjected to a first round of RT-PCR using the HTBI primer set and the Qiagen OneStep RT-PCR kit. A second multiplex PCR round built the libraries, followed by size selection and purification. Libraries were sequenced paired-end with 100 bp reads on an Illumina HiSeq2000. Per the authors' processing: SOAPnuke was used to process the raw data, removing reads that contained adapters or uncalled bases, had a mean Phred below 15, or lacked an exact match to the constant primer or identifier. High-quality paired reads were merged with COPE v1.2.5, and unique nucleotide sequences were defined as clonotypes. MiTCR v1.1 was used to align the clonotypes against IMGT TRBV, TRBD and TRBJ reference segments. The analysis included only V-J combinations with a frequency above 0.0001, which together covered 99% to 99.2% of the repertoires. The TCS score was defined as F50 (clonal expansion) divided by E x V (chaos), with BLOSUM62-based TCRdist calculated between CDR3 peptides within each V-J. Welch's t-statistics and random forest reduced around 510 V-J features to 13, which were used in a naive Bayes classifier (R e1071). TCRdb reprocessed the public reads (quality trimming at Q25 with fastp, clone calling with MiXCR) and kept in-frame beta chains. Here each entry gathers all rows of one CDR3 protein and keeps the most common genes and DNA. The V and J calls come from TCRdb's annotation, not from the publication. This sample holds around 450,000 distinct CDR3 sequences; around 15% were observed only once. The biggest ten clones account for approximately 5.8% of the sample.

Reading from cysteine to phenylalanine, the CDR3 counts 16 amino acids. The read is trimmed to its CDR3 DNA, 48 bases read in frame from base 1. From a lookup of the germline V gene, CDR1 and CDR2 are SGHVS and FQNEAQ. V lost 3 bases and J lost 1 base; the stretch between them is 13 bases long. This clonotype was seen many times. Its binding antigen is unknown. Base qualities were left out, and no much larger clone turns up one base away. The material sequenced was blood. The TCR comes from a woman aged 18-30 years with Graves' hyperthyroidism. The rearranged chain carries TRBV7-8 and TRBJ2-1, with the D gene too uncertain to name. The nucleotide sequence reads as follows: TGTGCCAGCAGCTTGGGTCTTTATCAGTCCTACAATGAGCAGTTCTTC. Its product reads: CASSLGLYQSYNEQFF.